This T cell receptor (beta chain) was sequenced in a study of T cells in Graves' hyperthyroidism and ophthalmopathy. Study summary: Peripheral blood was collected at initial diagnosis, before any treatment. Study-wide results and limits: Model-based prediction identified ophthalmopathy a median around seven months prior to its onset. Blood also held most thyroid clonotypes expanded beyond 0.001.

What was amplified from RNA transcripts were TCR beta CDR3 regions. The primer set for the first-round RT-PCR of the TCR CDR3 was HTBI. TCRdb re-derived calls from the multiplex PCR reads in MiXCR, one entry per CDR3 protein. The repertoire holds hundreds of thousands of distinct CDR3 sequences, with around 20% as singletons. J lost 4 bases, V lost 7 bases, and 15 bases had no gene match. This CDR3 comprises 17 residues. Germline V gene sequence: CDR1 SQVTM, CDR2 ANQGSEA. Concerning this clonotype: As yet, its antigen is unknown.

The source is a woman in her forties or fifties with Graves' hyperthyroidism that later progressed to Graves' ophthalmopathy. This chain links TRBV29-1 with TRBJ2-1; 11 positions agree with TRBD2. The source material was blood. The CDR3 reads CSAPRRLAGRAYNEQFF. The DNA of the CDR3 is TGCAGCGCCCCCAGAAGACTAGCGGGGAGAGCATACAATGAGCAGTTCTTC.